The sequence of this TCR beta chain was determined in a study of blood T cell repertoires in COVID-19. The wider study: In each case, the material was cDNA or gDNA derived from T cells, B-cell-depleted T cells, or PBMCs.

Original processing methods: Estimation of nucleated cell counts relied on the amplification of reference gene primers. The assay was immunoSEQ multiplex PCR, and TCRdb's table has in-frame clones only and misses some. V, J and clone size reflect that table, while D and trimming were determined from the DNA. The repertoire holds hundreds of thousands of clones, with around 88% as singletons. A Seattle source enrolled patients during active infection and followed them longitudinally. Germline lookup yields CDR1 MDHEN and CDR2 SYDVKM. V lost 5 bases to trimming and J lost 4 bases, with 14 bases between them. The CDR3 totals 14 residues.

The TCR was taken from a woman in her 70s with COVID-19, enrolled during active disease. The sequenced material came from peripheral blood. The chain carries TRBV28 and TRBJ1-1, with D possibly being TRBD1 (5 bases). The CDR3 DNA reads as TGTGCCAGCAGTCCCCCCCGGGGGGTCACTGAAGCTTTCTTT. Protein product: CASSPPRGVTEAFF. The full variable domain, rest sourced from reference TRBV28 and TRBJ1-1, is DVKVTQSSRYLVKRTGEKVFLECVQDMDHENMFWYRQDPGLGLRLIYFSYDVKMKEKGDIPEGYSVSREKKERFSLILESASTNQTSMYLCASSPPRGVTEAFFGQGTRLTVV.